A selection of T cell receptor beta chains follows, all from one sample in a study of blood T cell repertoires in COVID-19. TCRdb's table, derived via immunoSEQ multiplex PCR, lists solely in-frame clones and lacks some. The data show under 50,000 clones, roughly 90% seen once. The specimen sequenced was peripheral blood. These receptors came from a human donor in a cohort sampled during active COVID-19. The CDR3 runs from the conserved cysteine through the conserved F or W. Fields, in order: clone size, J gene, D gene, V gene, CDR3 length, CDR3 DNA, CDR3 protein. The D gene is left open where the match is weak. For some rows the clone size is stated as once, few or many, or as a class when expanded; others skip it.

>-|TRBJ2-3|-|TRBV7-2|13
TGTGCCAGCAGCTTCCTCGGCACAGATACGCAGTATTTT
CASSFLGTDTQYF
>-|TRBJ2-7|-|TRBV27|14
TGTGCCAGCAGCCTACGGAAGGGGTCCGTCGAGCAGTACTTC
CASSLRKGSVEQYF
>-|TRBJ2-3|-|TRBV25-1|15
TGTGCCAGCAGTGAAACCAGGGGCGGCACAGATACGCAGTATTTT
CASSETRGGTDTQYF
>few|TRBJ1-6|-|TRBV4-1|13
TGCGCCAGCAGCCAGGGGGGGTTAAGGCGAATCCACTTT
CASSQGGLRRIHF
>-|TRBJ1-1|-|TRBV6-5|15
TGTGCCAGCAGCTCACGACTTCTCACGGCCGCTGAAGCTTTCTTT
CASSSRLLTAAEAFF
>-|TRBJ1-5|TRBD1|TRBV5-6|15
TGTGCCAGCAGCTTCGGGGACAGTGGGAATCAGCCCCAGCATTTT
CASSFGDSGNQPQHF
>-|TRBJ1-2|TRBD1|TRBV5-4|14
TGTGCCAGCAGCTTACGGGACAGGGATGGTGGCTACACCTTC
CASSLRDRDGGYTF
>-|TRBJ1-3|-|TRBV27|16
TGTGCCAGCAGTCCGAGGGGGACTAACTCTGGAAACACCATATATTTT
CASSPRGTNSGNTIYF
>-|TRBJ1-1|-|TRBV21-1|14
TGTGCCAGCAGCCCCCGAAAGCCTTTCACTGAAGCTTTCTTT
CASSPRKPFTEAFF
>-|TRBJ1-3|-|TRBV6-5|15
TGTGCCAGCAGTACCCGGAGGTCCTCTGGAAACACCATATATTTT
CASSTRRSSGNTIYF
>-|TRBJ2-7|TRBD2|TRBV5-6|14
TGTGCCAGCAGAGATAGCGGGAGTCGATACGAGCAGTACTTC
CASRDSGSRYEQYF
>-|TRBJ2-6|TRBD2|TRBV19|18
TGTGCCAGTAGTATAGAAGGGCGGGGGAGCTCTGGGGCCAACGTCCTGACTTTC
CASSIEGRGSSGANVLTF
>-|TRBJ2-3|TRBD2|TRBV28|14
TGTGCCAGCAGCCGGCTAGCGGGAACAGATACGCAGTATTTT
CASSRLAGTDTQYF
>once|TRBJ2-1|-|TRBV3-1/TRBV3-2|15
TGTGCCAGCAGCCAAGTTCGGAGGGGTAACAATGAGCAGTTCTTC
CASSQVRRGNNEQFF
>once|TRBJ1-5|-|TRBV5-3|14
TGTGCCAGAAGCTTGAGGACATGCAATCAGCCCCAGCATTTT
CARSLRTCNQPQHF
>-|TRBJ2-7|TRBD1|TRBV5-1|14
TGCGCCAGCAGCCCCCGAGGGGACAGGGTCATGCAGTACTTC
CASSPRGDRVMQYF
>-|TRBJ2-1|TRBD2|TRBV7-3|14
TGTGCCAGCAGCCCTAGCGGGGGCTCATCGGAGCAGTTCTTC
CASSPSGGSSEQFF
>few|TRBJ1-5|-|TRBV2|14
TGTGCCAGCAGGAGGGACACAGGCAATCAGCCCCAGCATTTT
CASRRDTGNQPQHF
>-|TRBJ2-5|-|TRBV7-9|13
TGTGCCAGCAGCCCACAGACACAAGAGACCCAGTACTTC
CASSPQTQETQYF
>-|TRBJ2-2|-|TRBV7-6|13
TGTGCCAGCAGCCGGGACCAGGGGCGGGAGCTGTTTTTT
CASSRDQGRELFF
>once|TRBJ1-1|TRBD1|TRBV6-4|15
TGTGCCAGCAGGATGGAACAGGGGGCCGGCTCTGAAGCTTTCTTT
CASRMEQGAGSEAFF
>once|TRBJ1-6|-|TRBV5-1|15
TGCGCCAGCAGCTTAAGACAGGCCTATAATTCACCCCTCCACTTT
CASSLRQAYNSPLHF
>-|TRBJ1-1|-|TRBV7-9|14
TGTGCCAGCAGCTCCCGGGCCCAGGGCACTGAAGCTTTCTTT
CASSSRAQGTEAFF
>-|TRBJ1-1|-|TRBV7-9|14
TGTGCCAGCAGCCGCCCCGGAGGGACGCTCCAAGCTTTCTTT
CASSRPGGTLQAFF
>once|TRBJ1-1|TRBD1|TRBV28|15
TGTGCCAGCAGTACTCCGGACAGGGTGTTTACTGAAGCTTTCTTT
CASSTPDRVFTEAFF
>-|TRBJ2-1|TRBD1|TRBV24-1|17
TGTGCCACCAGTGATACTCAGACAGGGAGTATTGACAATGAGCAGTTCTTC
CATSDTQTGSIDNEQFF
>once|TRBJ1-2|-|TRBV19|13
TGTGCCAGTAGCAAGGGGGGGCCGGATGGCTACACCTTC
CASSKGGPDGYTF
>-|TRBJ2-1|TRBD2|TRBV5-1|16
TGCGCCAGCAGCCCGAACGGGGGGGGCAGGTACAATGAGCAGTTCTTC
CASSPNGGGRYNEQFF
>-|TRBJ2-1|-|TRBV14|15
TGTGCCAGCAGCCCGATAGCGCGGTCCTACAATGAGCAGTTCTTC
CASSPIARSYNEQFF
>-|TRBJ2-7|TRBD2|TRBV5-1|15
TGCGCCAGCAGCTTGGATACTAGCGGGGGGTACGAGCAGTACTTC
CASSLDTSGGYEQYF
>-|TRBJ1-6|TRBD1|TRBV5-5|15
TGTGCCAGCAGCCCGGACAGGCTCTATAATTCACCCCTCCACTTT
CASSPDRLYNSPLHF
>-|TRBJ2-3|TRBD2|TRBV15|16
TGTGCCACCAGCTGGGATGGGCGGGGGGGGCCAGATACGCAGTATTTT
CATSWDGRGGPDTQYF
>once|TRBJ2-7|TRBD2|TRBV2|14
TGTGCCAGCAGTGAGGTGCGGGAGGATTACGAGCAGTACTTC
CASSEVREDYEQYF
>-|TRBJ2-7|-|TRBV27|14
TGTGCCAGCAGTTTATCGCACTCCGGCTACGAGCAGTACTTC
CASSLSHSGYEQYF
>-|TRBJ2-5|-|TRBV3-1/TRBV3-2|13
TGTGCCAGCAGCCAAGACCCGCGGGAGACCCAGTACTTC
CASSQDPRETQYF
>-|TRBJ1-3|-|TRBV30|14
TGTGCCTGGACAGAGGGCCACTCTGGAAACACCATATATTTT
CAWTEGHSGNTIYF
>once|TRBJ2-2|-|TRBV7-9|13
TGTGCCAGCAGCAGAAGAGGCGCCGGGGAGCTGTTTTTT
CASSRRGAGELFF
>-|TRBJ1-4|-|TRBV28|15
TGTGCCAGCAGTTTAAACGGCCAGGGAGGGGAAAAACTGTTTTTT
CASSLNGQGGEKLFF
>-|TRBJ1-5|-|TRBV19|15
TGTGCCAGTAGTATCAGTAACAGCCTTTATCAGCCCCAGCATTTT
CASSISNSLYQPQHF
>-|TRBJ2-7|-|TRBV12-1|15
TGTGCCAGCGTTCAACGACTAGCGGGATCCTACGAGCAGTACTTC
CASVQRLAGSYEQYF
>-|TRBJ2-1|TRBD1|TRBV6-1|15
TGTGCCAGCAGTGATCAGGGGGACTCCTACAATGAGCAGTTCTTC
CASSDQGDSYNEQFF
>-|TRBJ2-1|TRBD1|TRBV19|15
TGTGCCAGTAGTATTAGAAAGGGGGCGGTGGGTGAGCAGTTCTTC
CASSIRKGAVGEQFF
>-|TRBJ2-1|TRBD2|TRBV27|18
TGTGCCAGCTTACCGGGACTAGCGGGAGGGCGGACCCGTTGGGAGCAGTTCTTC
CASLPGLAGGRTRWEQFF
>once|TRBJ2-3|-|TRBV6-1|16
TGTGCCAGCAGTGATGGGTGGAAGCGCGACACAGATACGCAGTATTTT
CASSDGWKRDTDTQYF
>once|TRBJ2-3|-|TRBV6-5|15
TGTGCCAGCAGTTATTCCAGTTCTGTAGCGGATACGCAGTATTTT
CASSYSSSVADTQYF
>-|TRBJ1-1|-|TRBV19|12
TGTGCCAGTAGTACCGCCGGGTTGGAAGCTTTCTTT
CASSTAGLEAFF
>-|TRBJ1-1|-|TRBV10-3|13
TGTGCCATCACCAATCAGGGGTACACTGAAGCTTTCTTT
CAITNQGYTEAFF
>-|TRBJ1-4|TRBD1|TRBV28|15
TGTGCCAGCAATCCTCAAGGACAGGGGGATGAAAAACTGTTTTTT
CASNPQGQGDEKLFF
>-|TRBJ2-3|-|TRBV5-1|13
TGCGCCAGCAGTGAGGGAAGCACAGATACGCAGTATTTT
CASSEGSTDTQYF
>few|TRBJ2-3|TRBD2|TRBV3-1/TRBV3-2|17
TGTGCCAGCAGCCCGACCTGGGGCGGGGGATACACAGATACGCAGTATTTT
CASSPTWGGGYTDTQYF
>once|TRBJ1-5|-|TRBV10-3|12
TGTGCCACCGGGGACAACAATCAGCCCCAGCATTTT
CATGDNNQPQHF
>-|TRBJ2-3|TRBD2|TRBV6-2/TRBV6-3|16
TGTGCCAGCAGTAAGGGACTAGCCACACTCACAGATACGCAGTATTTT
CASSKGLATLTDTQYF
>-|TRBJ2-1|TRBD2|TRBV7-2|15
TGTGCCAGCACCCCCGCTAGCGGGAGGGGCAATGAGCAGTTCTTC
CASTPASGRGNEQFF
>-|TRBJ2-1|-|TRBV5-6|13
TGTGCCAGCAGCCGGCCGGACTCGAATGAGCAGTTCTTC
CASSRPDSNEQFF
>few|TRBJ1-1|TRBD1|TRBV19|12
TGTGCCAGTGGACAGGGGAACACTGAAGCTTTCTTT
CASGQGNTEAFF